Presented here are 9 T cell receptor beta chains from one specimen sequenced in a study of T cells after yellow fever vaccination. TCRdb re-called the 5' RACE reads with MiXCR, one entry per CDR3 protein. The table has approximately 580,000 distinct CDR3 sequences, around 17% seen once. Here the sequenced sample was PBMCs, taken 5 days after the first yellow fever vaccination. All receptors come from a man between 18 and 35 years old who received the YFV17D yellow fever vaccine.

The V gene is TRBV10-3, the J gene TRBJ2-1; 9 nucleotides align to TRBD2. CDR1 ENHRY and CDR2 SYGVKD come from the germline V gene. Trimming cost V 8 bases and J 7 bases; bases outside gene matches: 9. This CDR3 comprises 14 residues. The DNA of the CDR3 is TGTGCCATCTCGCCTAGCGGGGTAACTAATGAGCAGTTCTTC. It translates to CAISPSGVTNEQFF.

This sequence joins TRBV7-3 and TRBJ2-6; a weak D match, TRBD1 (6 bases). Germline values: CDR1 SGHTA, CDR2 FQGTGA. Trimming removed 1 base at V and 4 bases at J, with 14 bases between. The CDR3 consists of 17 residues. In DNA form, the CDR3 reads TGTGCCAGCAGCTTAAAGGGTTTGGGGGCCGGGGCCAACGTCCTGACTTTC. This encodes CASSLKGLGAGANVLTF. Variable domain in full (rest from reference TRBV7-3 and TRBJ2-6): GAGVSQTPSNKVTEKGKYVELRCDPISGHTALYWYRQSLGQGPEFLIYFQGTGAADDSGLPNDRFFAVRPEGSVSTLKIQRTERGDSAVYLCASSLKGLGAGANVLTFGAGSRLTVL.

V and J are TRBV21-1 and TRBJ2-4; the tabulated D call, TRBD2, remains unverified against the DNA. TRBV21-1 is a recognized pseudogene. The CDR3 loop spans 19 amino acids. CDR3 sequence (DNA): TGTGCCAGCAGCCCCCGGACTAGCGGGGGGGCGGTCGCCAAAAACATTCAGTACTTC. Residues: CASSPRTSGGAVAKNIQYF.

There are a few counts of this clonotype. The chain employs TRBV21-1 and TRBJ2-1. TRBV21-1 is described as a pseudogene. There are 14 residues in the CDR3. The CDR3 bases are TGTGCCAGCAGCAAAGACCGGACTACCAATGAGCAGTTCTTC. Translation: CASSKDRTTNEQFF.

This clonotype was seen a handful of times. The V and J genes are TRBV7-2 and TRBJ2-3, with a tentative D call TRBD2 (5 bases). The ends were cut back, 0 bases at V and 4 bases at J, with 17 bases in the middle. Germline loops: CDR1 SGHTA, CDR2 FQGNSA. The CDR3 totals 17 residues. CDR3 loop: CASSLAAVIAIPDTQYF. DNA for the CDR3: TGTGCCAGCAGCTTAGCGGCTGTGATAGCGATCCCAGATACGCAGTATTTT.

V gene TRBV7-2 combines with J gene TRBJ2-7; 7 bases are shared with TRBD1. The germline V gene has CDR1 SGHTA and CDR2 FQGNSA. The trim removed 10 bases at V and 1 base at J, leaving 10 bases unmatched. This CDR3 has 14 residues. CDR3 bases: TGTGCCACCGCGTGGACAGGAGGTTCCTACGAGCAGTACTTC. It translates to CATAWTGGSYEQYF.

A few counts support this clonotype. This chain joins TRBV27 and TRBJ2-2; TRBD1 agrees at 9 bases. The CDR3 spans 15 residues. CDR1 and CDR2 (germline): MNHEY, SMNVEV (reference sequence). After removal of 2 bases from V and 7 bases from J, the junction contained 5 bases not matched to a gene. The CDR3 here is CASSLGTGWIGELFF. CDR3 in DNA: TGTGCCAGCAGTTTAGGGACAGGGTGGATCGGGGAGCTGTTTTTT.

J is TRBJ2-7 and V is TRBV18; 9 bases are a match to TRBD1. This CDR3 is built from 13 residues. Germline lookup yields CDR1 KGHSH and CDR2 LQKENI. Trimming removed 3 bases from V and 12 bases from J; junction bases left unmatched: 9. This CDR3 reads CASSPWDREALYF. The DNA of the CDR3 is TGTGCCAGCTCACCGTGGGACAGGGAGGCCCTGTACTTC.

This clonotype was counted at least ten times. This chain connects TRBV5-8 to TRBJ1-1; 8 nucleotides line up with TRBD1. Per the germline V gene, CDR1 is SGHTS and CDR2 is YDEGEE. After removal of 0 bases from V and 3 bases from J, the junction contained 1 base not matched to a gene. CDR3 length: 14 residues. CDR3 sequence reads: CASSLETGDTEAFF. CDR3 in DNA: TGTGCCAGCAGCTTGGAGACAGGGGACACTGAAGCTTTCTTT.